Below are 4 T cell receptor beta chains sequenced from a single sample in a study of lymphopenia after photon versus proton radiotherapy. Libraries were prepared by immunoSEQ multiplex PCR; TCRdb keeps only in-frame clonotypes and omits some of them. Of 60,000 or so clones detected, 70% to 90% appear once; the ten largest clones hold approximately 2.2%. The sample was peripheral blood, taken from a patient treated with photon-based radiotherapy. The receptors come from a middle-aged man with gastric cancer.

The chain links TRBV4-2 to TRBJ2-1, with D possibly TRBD2 on 5 matching bases. Trimming cost V 0 bases and J 4 bases, with 10 bases left between them. This CDR3 spans 15 amino acids. Germline CDR1 and CDR2: LGHNA and YNFKEQ. CDR3 nucleotides: TGTGCCAGCAGCCAAGAAGGAGGTAGATACAATGAGCAGTTCTTC. Translated: CASSQEGGRYNEQFF.

The V and J genes are TRBV5-6 and TRBJ2-2; maybe TRBD1 (6 bases). Germline-derived CDR1 and CDR2 are SGHDT and YYEEEE. Between the trimmed V and J ends, which lost 1 base and 4 bases, there was a span of 11 bases. The CDR3 has 15 residues. CDR3 sequence (DNA): TGTGCCAGCAGCTTGCAGGGGTTTAGCACCGGGGAGCTGTTTTTT. Translating it yields CASSLQGFSTGELFF.

The chain couples TRBV5-6 to TRBJ1-1, with 9 bases lining up with TRBD1. The CDR3 consists of 13 residues. Germline CDR1 and CDR2: SGHDT and YYEEEE. V was clipped by 6 bases and J by 6 bases; unmatched bases: 6. CDR3 DNA: TGTGCCAGCACCCGACGGACAGGGGCTGAAGCTTTCTTT. Translated, it gives CASTRRTGAEAFF. Complete variable domain (other parts from reference TRBV5-6 and TRBJ1-1): DAGVTQSPTHLIKTRGQQVTLRCSPKSGHDTVSWYQQALGQGPQFIFQYYEEEERQRGNFPDRFSGHQFPNYSSELNVNALLLGDSALYLCASTRRTGAEAFFGQGTRLTVV.

The CDR3 DNA reads TGTGCCAGCCTGCAGGGACAACTACCCTCCGGGGCCAACGTCCTGACTTTC. Its protein is CASLQGQLPSGANVLTF. The chain combines TRBV28 with TRBJ2-6; perhaps TRBD1 as D (6 bases). This CDR3 has 17 residues. Germline V gene lookup returns CDR1 MDHEN and CDR2 SYDVKM. The V and J ends lost 8 bases and 4 bases respectively, with 21 bases between them.